This entry is about one T cell receptor (beta chain). Random hexamers were used to reverse transcribe 0.5 to 1 ug of RNA. TCRdb reanalysed the immunoSEQ multiplex PCR reads using MiXCR and keeps one entry per CDR3 protein. There are 140,000 to 150,000 distinct CDR3 sequences in the sample; approximately 95% occur only once, and over 0.09% lies in the top ten. The CDR3 consists of 12 residues. The V end lost 1 base, the J end lost 1 base, and 2 bases lay between the germline ends. Germline values: CDR1 GTSNPN, CDR2 SVGIG (reference sequence). This specimen comes from a study of CD8 T cells in Susac syndrome.

This chain links TRBV30 with TRBJ1-5; D gene ambiguous. The receptor comes from a human donor with multiple sclerosis. Sequencing input: CD4+ T cells from PBMCs. The CDR3 region is CAWSGSNQPQHF. Here the CDR3 DNA reads TGTGCCTGGAGTGGGAGCAATCAGCCCCAGCATTTT.